What follows are 23 T cell receptor beta chains derived from one specimen sequenced in a study of blood T cells in healthy people across ages (dated by TCRdb to between 2014 and 2017). The method was 5' RACE. The listed sequencing device is Illumina HiSeq 2500. A second PCR of about 6 to 12 cycles was run with a J-beta primer mix and a sample-barcoded 5' primer. TCRdb redid the processing of the public reads, applying fastp at Q25 and MiXCR, and retained in-frame beta chains. Rows merge per CDR3 protein into single entries with the most common DNA and genes. Counted in this sample were 600,000 to 1,000,000 distinct CDR3 sequences; around 25% of them appeared once. 3.7% of the sample rests with the top ten. A further study also used this sample, focusing on T cells of mothers and their children.

Sequencing used blood. The receptors stem from a boy aged 10-17 years in good health.

This chain uses TRBV7-9 with TRBJ1-4; tentatively, D is TRBD1 (5 bases). The germline V and J ends were trimmed by 1 base and 5 bases, with 20 bases remaining between them. The CDR3 is 18 residues long. Germline CDR1 reads SEHNR; CDR2 reads FQNEAQ (reference sequence). CDR3 residues: CASSLELSGVLGNEKLFF. CDR3 DNA sequence: TGTGCCAGCAGCTTAGAACTTTCGGGGGTATTGGGAAATGAAAAACTGTTTTTT.

The chain carries TRBV4-1 and TRBJ1-2, with D perhaps TRBD1 (5 bases). The germline V gene encodes CDR1 MGHRA and CDR2 YSYEKL. V lost 0 bases to trimming and J lost 7 bases, with 15 bases between them. The CDR3 totals 15 residues. DNA for the CDR3: TGCGCCAGCAGCCAAGATGGCGGGGACCGGCGTGGCTACACCTTC. Protein sequence: CASSQDGGDRRGYTF.

In this sample, this clonotype turned up many times. One end of the junction varies from germline; a read error may be responsible. The chain couples TRBV7-3 to TRBJ1-1, with D possibly TRBD1 on 6 matching bases. This CDR3 is 13 amino acids long. CDR1 SGHTA and CDR2 FQGTGA come from the germline V gene. Written as DNA, the CDR3 is TGTGCCAGCAGCCTAACAGGGAGCACTGAAGCTTTCTTT. It specifies CASSLTGSTEAFF. Full variable domain (missing parts from reference TRBV7-3 and TRBJ1-1): GAGVSQTPSNKVTEKGKYVELRCDPISGHTALYWYRQSLGQGPEFLIYFQGTGAADDSGLPNDRFFAVRPEGSVSTLKIQRTERGDSAVYLCASSLTGSTEAFFGQGTRLTVV.

This clonotype was counted between two and nine times. The chain carries TRBV2 and TRBJ2-7, with D possibly matching TRBD2 (6 bases). The germline CDR1 and CDR2 sequences are SNHLY and FYNNEI. The CDR3 length is 14 residues. With 4 bases removed from V and 5 bases from J, the gap between germline ends came to 15 bases. CDR3 in DNA: TGTGCCAGCAGTGGGAAGTTGGGGGGAGACGAGCAGTACTTC. This sequence encodes CASSGKLGGDEQYF.

This CDR3 is CASSLLAGGHSTDTQYF. The CDR3, as DNA: TGTGCCAGCAGCTTGTTAGCGGGGGGCCATAGCACAGATACGCAGTATTTT. The V call is TRBV7-2, the J call TRBJ2-3; 10 positions match TRBD2. J was trimmed by 0 bases and V by 3 bases; bases with no gene match: 6. CDR3 length: 17 amino acids. In germline, CDR1 is SGHTA, CDR2 FQGNSA. Combining the CDR3 with reference TRBV7-2 and TRBJ2-3 gives the whole variable domain GAGVSQSPSNKVTEKGKDVELRCDPISGHTALYWYRQSLGQGLEFLIYFQGNSAPDKSGLPSDRFSAERTGGSVSTLTIQRTQQEDSAVYLCASSLLAGGHSTDTQYFGPGTRLTVL.

Comments on this clonotype: No conserved phenylalanine or tryptophan ends this CDR3, so it is likely a read error. This chain joins TRBV5-6 and TRBJ2-5, with unresolved D. Germline loops: CDR1 SGHDT, CDR2 YYEEEE. CDR3 length equals 13 residues. CDR3: CASSLRRQGTQYL. In DNA, the CDR3 is TGTGCCAGCAGCTTGCGGCGGCAAGGGACCCAGTACCTC.

Only a few counts were recorded for this clonotype. The V and J genes are TRBV20-1 and TRBJ1-1, with D unresolved. V dropped 5 bases and J dropped 0 bases, with 7 bases sitting between them. Per the germline V gene, CDR1 is DFQATT and CDR2 is SNEGSKA (reference sequence). The CDR3 runs 12 residues. The CDR3 protein is CSADTLNTEAFF. CDR3 coding DNA: TGCAGTGCTGATACACTGAACACTGAAGCTTTCTTT.

This sequence joins TRBV20-1 and TRBJ1-1; the D gene is possibly TRBD1 (6 bases). CDR3 length: 13 residues. V dropped 0 bases and J dropped 9 bases, with 14 bases sitting between them. Germline V gene data show CDR1 as DFQATT and CDR2 as SNEGSKA (reference sequence). CDR3 coding DNA: TGCAGTGCTAGAGATTCGGCAGGGGAAAAAGCTTTCTTT. This translates into CSARDSAGEKAFF.

This clonotype was detected only a few times. The genes are TRBV10-3 and TRBJ2-7, with TRBD2 identical over 7 bases. The V and J ends lost 10 bases and 7 bases, in that order; junction bases with no gene match: 10. There are 12 residues in the CDR3. Germline V gene data show CDR1 as ENHRY and CDR2 as SYGVKD. The chain's CDR3 is CATNPGGGEQYF. CDR3 nucleotides: TGTGCCACCAACCCCGGCGGGGGAGAGCAGTACTTC.

V is TRBV7-2 and J is TRBJ2-5; 7 bases map to TRBD1. V shed 3 bases and J 5 bases; nucleotides not matched to a gene: 9. Looked up from germline, CDR1 is SGHTA and CDR2 is FQGNSA. The CDR3 totals 15 residues. The CDR3 DNA reads TGTGCCAGCAGCTTTTTAACCAGGGGGATGGAGACCCAGTACTTC. Its translation is CASSFLTRGMETQYF.

The sample holds a few counts of this clonotype. The chain is built from TRBV6-2 or TRBV6-3 and TRBJ2-3; TRBD2 matches at 12 bases. The CDR3 is made up of 17 amino acids. J lost 5 bases, V lost 5 bases, and 11 bases had no gene match. Germline V lookup: CDR1 MNHEY, CDR2 SVGEGT. The CDR3 is CASSAYSASGRVDTQYF. Here the CDR3 DNA reads TGTGCCAGCAGTGCCTACTCGGCTAGCGGGAGGGTAGATACGCAGTATTTT.

Notes on this clonotype: An end of the junction does not agree with germline; a read error may underlie this. The gene calls are TRBV14 and TRBJ2-1, with 8 nucleotides matching TRBD2. The CDR3 runs 15 residues. Germline CDR1 reads SGHDN; CDR2 reads FVKESK. The CDR3 DNA reads as TGTGCCAGCAGCGGGCTAGCGGGCTCCTACAATGAGCGGTTCTTC. Translating it yields CASSGLAGSYNERFF.

V and J are TRBV4-2 and TRBJ1-4, with D unclear. CDR3 length: 16 amino acids. Per the germline V gene, CDR1 is LGHNA and CDR2 is YNFKEQ. V lost 0 bases and J 0 bases, leaving 8 bases between the germline ends. CDR3 nucleotides: TGTGCCAGCAGCCAAGAAGGGCATGCAACTAATGAAAAACTGTTTTTT. Translation gives CASSQEGHATNEKLFF.

V is TRBV3-1 and J is TRBJ1-2; D is uncertain. The germline V gene encodes CDR1 LGHDT and CDR2 YNNKEL (reference sequence). This CDR3 is 16 amino acids long. Trimming pared 4 bases from V and 2 bases from J, leaving 17 bases between. The CDR3 loop is CASSPRQVGPNYGYTF. CDR3 nucleotides: TGTGCCAGCAGCCCTAGGCAAGTTGGGCCAAACTATGGCTACACCTTC.

The chain couples TRBV6-1 to TRBJ2-1; 8 positions agree with TRBD2. The end of the DNA aligns better with TRBJ2-5, so the J call may be wrong. Per the germline V gene, CDR1 is MNHNS and CDR2 is SASEGT. CDR3 length: 19 residues. For the CDR3, the DNA is TGTGCCAGCAGGACAAAGCATTCGACTAGCGAAACACGGAGGGAGACCCAGTACTTC. Its translation is CASRTKHSTSETRRETQYF.

This CDR3 is CASSAQRTDVYEQYF. DNA for the CDR3: TGTGCCAGCAGCGCCCAACGGACAGACGTATACGAGCAGTACTTC. The chain links TRBV9 to TRBJ2-7, with D possibly TRBD1 on 6 matching bases. CDR1 and CDR2 (germline): SGDLS, YYNGEE. V shed 3 bases and J shed 4 bases, with 17 bases lying between them. The CDR3 spans 15 residues. Drawing the rest from reference TRBV9 and TRBJ2-7, the complete variable domain is DSGVTQTPKHLITATGQRVTLRCSPRSGDLSVYWYQQSLDQGLQFLIQYYNGEERAKGNILERFSAQQFPDLHSELNLSSLELGDSALYFCASSAQRTDVYEQYFGPGTRLTVT.

This clonotype was counted a single time. The chain has TRBV7-8 and TRBJ2-5; 12 nucleotides line up with TRBD1. The V gene's germline CDR1 is SGHVS and CDR2 FQNEAQ. The CDR3 runs 18 residues. With V trimmed by 5 bases and J by 5 bases, 15 bases remained unmatched. The chain's CDR3 is CASSPNAGTGGALETQYF. As DNA, the CDR3 is TGTGCCAGCAGCCCGAATGCCGGGACAGGGGGCGCGTTGGAGACCCAGTACTTC.

This clonotype was observed a handful of times. J is TRBJ2-5 and V is TRBV27; 9 nucleotides match TRBD2. The J call may not be correct, given that the DNA end is closer to TRBJ2-7. The CDR3 length is 16 residues. CDR1 and CDR2 (germline): MNHEY, SMNVEV (reference sequence). The CDR3 reads CASSLPGSGGPYEQYF. The CDR3 region has the DNA TGTGCCAGCAGTCTGCCAGGTAGCGGGGGACCCTACGAGCAGTACTTC.

This clonotype has at least ten counts. The chain couples TRBV4-3 to TRBJ2-6; D is unresolved. V dropped 0 bases and J dropped 0 bases, with 6 bases sitting between them. The CDR3 contains 16 residues. The V gene's germline CDR1 is LGHNA and CDR2 YSLEER. The CDR3 protein is CASSQDGTSGANVLTF. CDR3 in DNA: TGCGCCAGCAGCCAAGATGGAACCTCTGGGGCCAACGTCCTGACTTTC.

The V gene is TRBV4-3, the J gene TRBJ2-1, with TRBD2 matching over 7 bases. Germline CDR1 reads LGHNA; CDR2 reads YSLEER. The length of the CDR3 is 16 residues. The V and J ends lost 0 bases and 1 base, in that order; junction bases with no gene match: 3. CDR3 region: CASSQDTAGSYNEQFF. CDR3 DNA: TGCGCCAGCAGCCAAGATACAGCGGGATCCTACAATGAGCAGTTCTTC.

This clonotype was seen more than once but under ten times. CDR3 sequence: CSASSDHTDTQYF. In nucleotides, the CDR3 is TGCAGTGCTAGTAGCGACCACACAGATACGCAGTATTTT. This chain connects TRBV20-1 to TRBJ2-3; weak D call: TRBD2 (5 bases). The germline V gene has CDR1 DFQATT and CDR2 SNEGSKA (reference sequence). The CDR3 has 13 amino acids. The V gene lost 3 bases and the J gene lost 2 bases, with 9 bases spanning the gap.

The chain employs TRBV9 and TRBJ1-2; 7 positions match TRBD1. Germline CDR1 is SGDLS and CDR2 is YYNGEE. Unmatched junction bases numbered 18, after V lost 2 bases and J lost 8 bases. CDR3 size: 17 residues. CDR3 sequence (DNA): TGTGCCAGCAGCGTGACTGTCCTGACAGGGCCCCTAGGGGGCTACACCTTC. Its protein product is CASSVTVLTGPLGGYTF.

This clonotype was seen only a few times. CDR3 residues: CSAMTGGVGETQYF. CDR3 bases: TGCAGTGCTATGACAGGGGGCGTCGGGGAGACCCAGTACTTC. The genes are TRBV20-1 and TRBJ2-5; 10 positions match TRBD1. Per germline, CDR1 DFQATT and CDR2 SNEGSKA (reference sequence). This CDR3 spans 14 amino acids. Trimming removed 4 bases from V and 5 bases from J; junction bases left unmatched: 7.